This T cell receptor beta chain comes out of a study of follicular helper T cells after annual influenza vaccination (dated by TCRdb to about 2017). A note on the overall study: After each seasonal influenza vaccination, blood was collected on days 0, 7 and 28. The 2015 samples were processed right after collection, while the 2013-2014 samples were cryopreserved. Six subjects had multi-year samples: four covered two vaccination seasons and two covered three seasons. To study recall of cTfh clones, some subjects were followed through successive annual vaccinations in the 2013-2014, 2014-2015 and 2015-2016 seasons. One week after vaccination, a second recruited cohort of more than nine subjects (Table S1) displayed a similar ICOS+CD38+ cTfh response. General conclusions and limits of the study: Productive TCRB sequences were recovered from only roughly 10-22% of analyzed cells, so rare clonotypes could not be sampled. With successive annual vaccinations, a recurrent oligoclonal ICOS+CD38+ cTfh response was recalled, and this response contained tetramer and AIM influenza-specific clonotypes. ICOS+CD38+ cTfh clonality correlated with the frequency of that population, and its change correlated with the change in circulating plasmablast frequency. Day 7 ICOS+CD38+ clones were most often found later in ICOS-CD38- cTfh, suggesting that subset may serve as a memory reservoir.

Sample time point, as interpreted from the label and publication: 2015-2016 season, 7 days after influenza vaccination. Adults received seasonal inactivated influenza vaccine (Fluvarix), and TCRB sequencing tracked sorted blood CD4 subsets before and after vaccination. To be eligible, subjects had to live in the community and must not have received influenza vaccine in the previous 6 months. Reasons for exclusion included contraindications to influenza vaccine, substance abuse, HIV/AIDS, active malignancy, immunomodulatory medication, and active illness such as respiratory infection. Between roughly 40 and 110 mL of blood was sampled per time point. Circulating Tfh were defined as non-naive CD4+CXCR5+PD-1+ cells, and these cells were sorted into ICOS+CD38+ and ICOS-CD38- fractions. Either Ficoll-Paque PLUS or SepMate separation was used to isolate PBMC. Before DNA extraction, cell subsets were sorted from PBMC on a BD FACS Aria.

Notes on this clone: What this receptor recognizes is not known. No base quality information exists; no much larger clone differs at one position.

The germline V gene encodes CDR1 SGHTA and CDR2 FQGNSA. The CDR3 contains 15 residues, cysteine and phenylalanine counted. Of the read, only the CDR3 DNA is kept; its 45 bases are in frame from base 1. V and J are truncated by 5 bases and 0 bases respectively, leaving an intervening sequence of 14 bases. The library was obtained by the immunoSEQ multiplex PCR assay. Adaptive Biotechnologies carried out TCRB amplification, library preparation, sequencing and preliminary bioinformatics at Survey level resolution. For TCRB sequencing, genomic DNA from sorted cTfh populations was amplified by multiplex PCR. In the paper's pipeline: Clonality was calculated in R as 1 minus normalized Shannon entropy, and the Gini index was calculated with the R package ineq. The overlap score was defined as the summed counts of shared sequences divided by the total counts of all sequences in both compared samples. Fisher's exact test, with an assumed theoretical repertoire of 10^7 TCRB sequences, was used to assess the significance of shared clonotypes. The table was pulled from immuneACCESS by TCRdb, which kept in-frame rearrangements only. Such tables lose some clones; where checked, under half of the loss comes from unresolved V genes, and the rest has no known cause. The V and J calls and clone size come from that table; D and trimming were worked out from the DNA. A total of approximately 9,300 clones appear in this sample, 65% to 85% of them only once. Jointly, the top ten make up 0.45% to 0.5% of the sample.

The sequence derives from an adult who received the influenza vaccine. The rearranged chain carries TRBV7-2 and TRBJ2-7; the D match is possibly TRBD1 or TRBD2, with 7 bases aligned in each. This material consisted of CXCR5+ CD38- circulating T follicular helper cells from blood, taken 7 days after influenza vaccination. The cell subset or site tag for this specimen amounts to: circulating Tfh, non-naive CD4+CXCR5+PD-1+ (ICOS+CD38+ or ICOS-CD38-). The sequenced DNA is TGTGCCAGCAGCCCCCAGGGGGGGAGCTCCTACGAGCAGTACTTC. This translates into CASSPQGGSSYEQYF.